This entry describes one T cell receptor beta chain. Its antigen is not known. This record belongs to a study of T cell responses to AZD1222 COVID-19 vaccine. The CDR3 has 15 residues. Trimming left V 0 bases short and J 4 bases short, with 10 bases between. Germline lookup yields CDR1 LGHNA and CDR2 YNFKEQ. Sequencing was performed with immunoSEQ multiplex PCR; in TCRdb, only in-frame clones are kept and a portion is missing. The table has tens of thousands of clones, around 90% seen once. Whole-study findings and limits: Just a handful of AZD1222 recipients tested seropositive at baseline. None of the repertoires were sampled until the peak T cell response had passed. Females made up more of the donors, who were largely white British, and clonal diversity may have come out too low.

Here the sequenced sample was peripheral blood, taken 28 days after the second AZD1222 dose. This chain connects TRBV4-2 to TRBJ2-1, with no clear D. This clonotype was obtained from an adult who received the AZD1222 COVID-19 vaccine. In nucleotides, the CDR3 is TGTGCCAGCAGCCAAGATTTAGGTTCTTACAATGAGCAGTTCTTC. Translating it yields CASSQDLGSYNEQFF.